The next 20 T cell receptor beta chains were all read from a single sample in a study of blood T cell repertoires in COVID-19 (TCRdb year 2020). Library preparation was by the immunoSEQ multiplex PCR assay. TCRdb mirrors the immuneACCESS table, restricted to in-frame sequences. Some clones are absent from its copies; in checked studies, under half trace to an unresolved V gene, and the reason for the others is unknown. Present in this sample are under 150,000 clones, approximately 90% of which were seen just once. The ten largest clonotypes hold under 9% of the sample. Sequenced material: peripheral blood. Source of these receptors: a woman between 65 and 79 years old who had recovered from COVID-19.

The J gene is TRBJ2-7, the V gene TRBV7-9; TRBD1 might be the D (5 bases). Trimming cost V 1 base and J 3 bases, with 7 bases left between them. The CDR3 runs 13 residues. Germline V lookup: CDR1 SEHNR, CDR2 FQNEAQ (reference sequence). The CDR3 sequence is CASSLGRGYEQYF. CDR3 nucleotide sequence: TGTGCCAGCAGCTTAGGAAGGGGCTACGAGCAGTACTTC.

The chain carries TRBV7-2 and TRBJ2-6, with 9 positions matching TRBD1. CDR3 length: 19 residues. Germline V gene sequence: CDR1 SGHTA, CDR2 FQGNSA. The ends lost 5 bases at V and 2 bases at J; junction bases unmatched: 13. The CDR3 DNA is TGTGCCAGCAGCCGCCACCCGGGACAGGGCTATGCTGGGGCCAACGTCCTGACTTTC. Translated, it gives CASSRHPGQGYAGANVLTF.

The chain combines TRBV4-3 with TRBJ2-7, with D perhaps TRBD1 (9 bases). CDR1 LGHNA and CDR2 YSLEER come from the germline V gene. There are 16 residues in the CDR3. Trimming stripped 4 bases from V and 3 bases from J, with 19 bases between. This CDR3 reads CASSLSGGTGNYEQYF. The CDR3 nucleotides are TGCGCCAGCAGCCTCTCGGGGGGGACAGGGAACTACGAGCAGTACTTC.

This clone showed up just once. The chain is built from TRBV5-1 and TRBJ2-7; 10 bases agree with TRBD2. V trimming: 0 bases; J trimming: 0 bases; junction bases outside the gene matches: 3. This CDR3 is built from 16 residues. Germline V lookup: CDR1 SGHRS, CDR2 YFSETQ. CDR3 protein: CASSLGPSGGSYEQYF. Written as DNA, the CDR3 is TGCGCCAGCAGCTTGGGTCCTAGCGGGGGCTCCTACGAGCAGTACTTC.

The chain links TRBV7-9 to TRBJ2-6, with TRBD2 as a possible D gene (6 bases). Trimming took off 8 bases at V and 9 bases at J, with 17 bases between the two ends. The CDR3 extends over 14 amino acids. Per germline, CDR1 SEHNR and CDR2 FQNEAQ (reference sequence). The DNA for the CDR3 is TGTGCCAGCTTTCAAGTTGGGGGGAACAACGTCCTGACTTTC. Translating it yields CASFQVGGNNVLTF. The whole variable domain, remainder taken from reference TRBV7-9 and TRBJ2-6, is DTGVSQNPRHKITKRGQNVTFRCDPISEHNRLYWYRQTLGQGPEFLTYFQNEAQLEKSRLLSDRFSAERPKGSFSTLEIQRTEQGDSAMYLCASFQVGGNNVLTFGAGSRLTVL.

This clone was picked up one time. The chain has TRBV3-1 (or the pseudogene TRBV3-2) and TRBJ1-2, with a tentative D call TRBD1 (5 bases). The CDR3 is 11 residues long. Germline V gene sequence: CDR1 LGHDT, CDR2 YNNKEL (reference sequence). V lost 4 bases to trimming and J lost 7 bases, with 7 bases between them. DNA of the CDR3: TGTGCCAGCAGCCCCGGGGGTGGCTACACCTTC. Protein sequence: CASSPGGGYTF.

V gene TRBV6-5 combines with J gene TRBJ1-1; D possibly corresponds to TRBD1 (5 bases). In germline, CDR1 is MNHEY, CDR2 SVGAGI. V was pared by 5 bases and J by 3 bases, with 16 bases between. The CDR3 loop spans 15 amino acids. The CDR3 bases are TGTGCCAGCAGTCCGCTCGGGGGGGGGTACACTGAAGCTTTCTTT. Protein sequence: CASSPLGGGYTEAFF.

The chain uses TRBV7-2 and TRBJ1-2; 10 bases are shared with TRBD1. In germline, CDR1 is SGHTA, CDR2 FQGNSA. The CDR3 covers 15 residues. V dropped 1 base and J dropped 5; count of bases not matched to a gene: 4. The CDR3 is CASSLVGTGDYGYTF. The CDR3 coding sequence is TGTGCCAGCAGCTTAGTCGGGACAGGGGATTATGGCTACACCTTC.

Only a few counts were recorded for this clone. The chain recombines TRBV6-5 with TRBJ1-6; D might be TRBD1 (5 bases). Trimming took 0 bases from V and 9 from J, leaving 15 bases between them. CDR1 and CDR2 from the germline V gene are MNHEY and SVGAGI. CDR3 length: 16 amino acids. The CDR3 spells CASSYSTAGGGSPLHF. The CDR3 DNA follows: TGTGCCAGCAGTTACTCGACGGCCGGGGGAGGTTCACCCCTCCACTTT.

The CDR3 nucleotides are TGTGCCAGCAGCCCAAGGACAGGAAGAGGCTCTGGGGCCAACGTCCTGACTTTC. This encodes CASSPRTGRGSGANVLTF. The chain joins TRBV3-1 (or the pseudogene TRBV3-2) to TRBJ2-6; 7 nucleotides line up with TRBD1. Germline lookup yields CDR1 LGHDT and CDR2 YNNKEL (reference sequence). The CDR3 is 18 residues long. J was trimmed by 0 bases and V by 4 bases; bases with no gene match: 9.

CDR3: CASSILLSDTQYF. The CDR3 bases are TGTGCCAGTAGTATTCTTTTGTCGGATACGCAGTATTTT. The chain is built from TRBV19 and TRBJ2-3; no definite D call. The germline CDR1 and CDR2 sequences are LNHDA and SQIVND (reference sequence). The V gene lost 3 bases and the J gene lost 6 bases, with 10 bases spanning the gap. The CDR3 loop spans 13 amino acids.

This chain uses TRBV21-1 with TRBJ2-7; the D segment call TRBD1 is taken from the table without a DNA check. TRBV21-1 is tagged as a pseudogene. This CDR3 comprises 14 residues. The CDR3 reads CPGQGPEGSYEQYF. The CDR3 region has the DNA TGCCCGGGACAGGGGCCGGAGGGCTCCTACGAGCAGTACTTC.

This chain joins TRBV29-1 and TRBJ2-7; TRBD2 matches at 14 bases. The CDR3 is made up of 14 amino acids. The junction had 1 base not matched to a gene; V was cut back by 3 bases and J by 3 bases. Germline V lookup: CDR1 SQVTM, CDR2 ANQGSEA. The CDR3 loop reads CSVEGLAGVYEQYF. The CDR3 region has the DNA TGCAGCGTTGAGGGACTAGCGGGAGTCTACGAGCAGTACTTC.

V usage is TRBV6-5 and J usage is TRBJ1-4, with 9 bases matching TRBD1. Germline CDR1 reads MNHEY; CDR2 reads SVGAGI. The CDR3 extends over 15 amino acids. V shed 1 base and J 8 bases; nucleotides not matched to a gene: 5. Here the CDR3 DNA reads TGTGCCAGCAGTTACTTGACAGGGGGAGAGGAAAAACTGTTTTTT. Protein sequence: CASSYLTGGEEKLFF.

This chain connects TRBV2 to TRBJ2-4; 13 positions agree with TRBD2. After removal of 6 bases from V and 0 bases from J, the junction contained 8 bases not matched to a gene. The V gene's germline CDR1 is SNHLY and CDR2 FYNNEI. This CDR3 region has 18 residues. In DNA, the CDR3 is TGTGCCAGCAGGACCGGGACTAGCGGGGAACTAGCCAAAAACATTCAGTACTTC. Residues: CASRTGTSGELAKNIQYF. The whole variable domain, filled in from reference TRBV2 and TRBJ2-4, reads EPEVTQTPSHQVTQMGQEVILRCVPISNHLYFYWYRQILGQKVEFLVSFYNNEISEKSEIFDDQFSVERPDGSNFTLKIRSTKLEDSAMYFCASRTGTSGELAKNIQYFGAGTRLSVL.

The chain uses TRBV2 and TRBJ2-3, with TRBD2 matching 13 bases. CDR1 SNHLY and CDR2 FYNNEI come from the germline V gene. The CDR3 loop spans 16 amino acids. Trimming at V came to 6 bases and at J to 3 bases, leaving 6 bases not matched to a gene. The CDR3 loop reads CASSHRTSGRTDTQYF. In DNA, the CDR3 is TGTGCCAGCAGCCACCGGACTAGCGGGAGAACAGATACGCAGTATTTT.

The CDR3 protein is CATSDRGGNYGYTF. Written as DNA, the CDR3 is TGTGCCACCAGTGACCGAGGGGGAAACTATGGCTACACCTTC. J is TRBJ1-2 and V is TRBV24-1; possible D gene TRBD1, 6 bases. Germline CDR1 and CDR2: KGHDR and SFDVKD. V lost 4 bases to trimming and J lost 2 bases, with 10 bases between them. CDR3 length: 14 residues.

J is TRBJ1-2 and V is TRBV19; D ambiguous. Germline V gene data show CDR1 as LNHDA and CDR2 as SQIVND (reference sequence). The CDR3 covers 16 residues. Trimming removed 3 bases at V and 2 bases at J, with 16 bases between. The CDR3 DNA reads as TGTGCCAGTAGTATCGGAGGGCTGGGGAGGAACTATGGCTACACCTTC. This sequence encodes CASSIGGLGRNYGYTF.

The chain carries TRBV6-6 and TRBJ2-4; TRBD1 is a possible D gene (8 bases). This CDR3 region has 15 residues. With 6 bases removed from V and 5 bases from J, the gap between germline ends came to 17 bases. Germline CDR1 and CDR2: MNHNY and SVGAGI (reference sequence). CDR3 nucleotides: TGTGCCAGCAGACCCCACAGGGGGGGGGAAAACATTCAGTACTTC. As protein: CASRPHRGGENIQYF.

V and J are TRBV20-1 and TRBJ2-5, with TRBD1 identical over 7 bases. Germline trimming cut 3 bases from V and 1 base from J; bases unmatched to any gene: 8. This CDR3 has 15 residues. Germline V gives CDR1 DFQATT, CDR2 SNEGSKA (reference sequence). The CDR3 region has the DNA TGCAGTGCTAGTCCGCCGACAGGGACCCAAGAGACCCAGTACTTC. Its protein product is CSASPPTGTQETQYF.